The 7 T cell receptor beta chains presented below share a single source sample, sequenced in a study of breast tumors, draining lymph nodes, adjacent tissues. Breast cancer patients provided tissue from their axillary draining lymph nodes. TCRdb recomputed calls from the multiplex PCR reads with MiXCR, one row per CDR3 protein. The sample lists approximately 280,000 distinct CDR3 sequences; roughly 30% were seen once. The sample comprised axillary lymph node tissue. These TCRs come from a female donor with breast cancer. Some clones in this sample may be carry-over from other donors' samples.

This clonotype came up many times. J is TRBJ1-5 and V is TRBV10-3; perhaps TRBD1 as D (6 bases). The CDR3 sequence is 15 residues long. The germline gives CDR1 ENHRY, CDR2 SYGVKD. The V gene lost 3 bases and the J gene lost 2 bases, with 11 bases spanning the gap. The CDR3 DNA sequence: TGTGCCATCAGTGACCGGGGGCGAGGCAATCAGCCCCAGCATTTT. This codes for CAISDRGRGNQPQHF.

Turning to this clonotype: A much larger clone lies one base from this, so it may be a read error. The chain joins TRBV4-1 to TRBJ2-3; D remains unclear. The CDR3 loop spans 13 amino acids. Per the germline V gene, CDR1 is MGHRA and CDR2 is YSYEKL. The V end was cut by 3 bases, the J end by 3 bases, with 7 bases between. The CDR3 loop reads CASSQILTDTQYF. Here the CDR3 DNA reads TGCGCCAGCAGCCAGATTCTGACAGATACGCAGTATTTT.

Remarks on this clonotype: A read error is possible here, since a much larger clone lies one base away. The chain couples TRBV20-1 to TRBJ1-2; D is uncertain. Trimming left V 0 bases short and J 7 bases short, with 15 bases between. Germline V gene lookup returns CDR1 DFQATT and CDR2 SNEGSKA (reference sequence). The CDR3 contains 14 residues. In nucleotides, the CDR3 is TGCAGTGCTAGAGATCTGAGGGTGGGCTCTGGCTACACCTTC. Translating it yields CSARDLRVGSGYTF.

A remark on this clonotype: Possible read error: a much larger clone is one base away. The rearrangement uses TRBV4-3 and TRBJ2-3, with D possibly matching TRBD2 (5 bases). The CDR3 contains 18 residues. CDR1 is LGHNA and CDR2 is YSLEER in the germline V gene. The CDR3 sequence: CASGQDLASPTSTDTQYF. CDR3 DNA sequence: TGCGCCAGCGGCCAAGATTTAGCTAGCCCTACTAGCACAGATACGCAGTATTTT.

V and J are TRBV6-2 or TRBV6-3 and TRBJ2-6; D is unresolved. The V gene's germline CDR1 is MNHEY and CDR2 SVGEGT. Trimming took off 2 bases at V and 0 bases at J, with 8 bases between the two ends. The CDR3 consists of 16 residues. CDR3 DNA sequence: TGTGCCAGCAGTTACCGGCAGTTCTCTGGGGCCAACGTCCTGACTTTC. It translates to CASSYRQFSGANVLTF.

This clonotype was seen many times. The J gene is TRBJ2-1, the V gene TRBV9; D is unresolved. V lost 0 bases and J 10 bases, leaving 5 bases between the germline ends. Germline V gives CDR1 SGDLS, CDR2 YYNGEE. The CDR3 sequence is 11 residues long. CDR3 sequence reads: CASSVGEEQFF. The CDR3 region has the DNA TGTGCCAGCAGCGTAGGAGAGGAGCAGTTCTTC. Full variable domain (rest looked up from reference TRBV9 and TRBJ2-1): DSGVTQTPKHLITATGQRVTLRCSPRSGDLSVYWYQQSLDQGLQFLIQYYNGEERAKGNILERFSAQQFPDLHSELNLSSLELGDSALYFCASSVGEEQFFGPGTRLTVL.

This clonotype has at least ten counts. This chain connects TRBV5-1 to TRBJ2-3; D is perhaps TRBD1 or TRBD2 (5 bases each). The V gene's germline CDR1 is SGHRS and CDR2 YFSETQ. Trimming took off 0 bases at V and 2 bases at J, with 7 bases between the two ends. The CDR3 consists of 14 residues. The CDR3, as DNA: TGCGCCAGCAGCTTGGGGGGGTACACAGATACGCAGTATTTT. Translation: CASSLGGYTDTQYF.